One and the same sample provided the 17 T cell receptor delta chains below, sequenced in a study of gamma-delta T cells after stem cell transplantation. TCRdb made new clone calls on the RT-PCR reads using CATT. The sample lists thousands of delta-chain clones; around 2% were seen once. The sequencing sample was made of gamma-delta T cells. The source is a human donor. It is not recorded whose cells these are; they may come from a transplant donor.

In its sample, this clone was seen a few times. The mismatch at residue 15 between this DNA's translation and the TCRdb protein of a much larger clone likely reflects a read error; the protein shown is translated from the DNA. This chain connects TRDV2 to TRDJ3; 11 nucleotides line up with TRDD3. The CDR3 has 18 amino acids. The V gene's germline CDR1 is GEAIGNYY and CDR2 EKD. The CDR3 is CACDILGDSTWDTRRMFF. CDR3 DNA: TGTGCCTGTGACATACTGGGGGATAGTACCTGGGACACCCGACGGATGTTTTTC.

In its sample, this clone was seen many times. This may arise from a read error, as a much more abundant clone is one base away. The identical CDR3 is also encoded by other nucleotide sequences in the sample. The rearrangement uses TRDV2 and TRDJ1, with a tentative D call TRDD3 (6 bases). Germline CDR1 is GEAIGNYY and CDR2 is EKD. CDR3 size: 13 residues. Here the CDR3 reads CACDTWGTDKLIF. CDR3 coding DNA: TGTGCTTGTGACACCTGGGGCACCGATAAACTCATCTTT.

This clone turned up a few times. It is likely a read error: a sequence one base away is far more abundant. The chain uses TRDV2 and TRDJ1; 10 nucleotides align to TRDD3. Looked up from germline, CDR1 is GEAIGNYY and CDR2 is EKD. This CDR3 spans 21 amino acids. CDR3 loop: CACDTLPTWGIGTHYTDELIF. The CDR3 nucleotides read TGTGCCTGTGACACGCTTCCTACCTGGGGGATAGGGACGCACTACACCGATGAACTCATCTTT.

This clone was detected only a few times. The mismatch at residue 15 between this DNA's translation and the TCRdb protein of a much larger clone likely reflects a read error; the protein shown is translated from the DNA. The V call is TRDV2, the J call TRDJ1, with 9 nucleotides matching TRDD3. Germline lookup yields CDR1 GEAIGNYY and CDR2 EKD. CDR3 length equals 17 residues. CDR3 bases: TGTGCCTGTGACACAGTGGGGGATATAAGGTCCACCGATAAACCCATCTTT. Its protein product is CACDTVGDIRSTDKPIF.

This clone appeared a few times. The protein TCRdb lists belongs to a much larger clone and differs from this DNA's translation at residue 9, which points to a read error; the protein shown is made from the DNA. V usage is TRDV2 and J usage is TRDJ1, with 7 bases identical to TRDD3. With 3 bases clipped from V and 0 bases from J, the junction kept 9 bases outside the gene matches. The germline V gene encodes CDR1 GEAIGNYY and CDR2 EKD. The CDR3 length is 16 residues. In nucleotides, the CDR3 is TGTGCCTGTGACCCCCTACTGGGGCAGTACACCGATAAACTCATCTTT. It specifies CACDPLLGQYTDKLIF.

A few counts support this clone. A read error is likely here: a far larger clone is one base away. Other DNA sequences in the sample encode the same CDR3. The V and J genes are TRDV2 and TRDJ1, with 13 bases that match TRDD3. The CDR3 sequence is 20 residues long. The trim removed 0 bases at V and 0 bases at J, leaving 12 bases unmatched. Looked up from germline, CDR1 is GEAIGNYY and CDR2 is EKD. This CDR3 is CACDTVLLGDTRGYTDKLIF. The CDR3 coding sequence is TGTGCCTGTGACACCGTACTACTGGGGGATACGCGAGGGTACACCGATAAACTCATCTTT.

This clone was counted a few times. The protein TCRdb gives is from a much larger clone and does not agree with this DNA's translation at residue 3, likely a read error; the protein shown here comes from the DNA. The rearrangement links TRDV2 to TRDJ3, with 8 bases fitting TRDD3. CDR1 is GEAIGNYY, CDR2 EKD, per germline. CDR3 size: 19 residues. In nucleotides, the CDR3 is TGTGCCCGTGACACCGTAGGGGATACCAGCTCCTGGGACACCCGACAGATGTTTTTC. This encodes CARDTVGDTSSWDTRQMFF.

The rearrangement links TRDV2 to TRDJ1; TRDD3 aligns across 13 bases. The CDR3 runs 17 residues. CDR1 is GEAIGNYY, CDR2 EKD, per germline. J was trimmed by 0 bases and V by 3 bases; bases with no gene match: 6. CDR3 bases: TGTGCCTGTGACCGACTGGGGGATACGCGGGACACCGATAAACTCATCTTT. Residues: CACDRLGDTRDTDKLIF.

A note on this clone: One base separates it from a far larger clone, so it is likely a read error. Other nucleotide sequences from this sample produce the same CDR3. The genes are TRDV2 and TRDJ1; a possible D gene is TRDD3 (6 bases). The CDR3 has 15 residues. CDR1 is GEAIGNYY and CDR2 is EKD in the germline V gene. CDR3 sequence: CACDTLSGGRDKLIF. DNA of the CDR3: TGTGCCTGTGACACCCTTAGTGGGGGGCGCGATAAACTCATCTTC.

This clone was observed a few times. V usage is TRDV2 and J usage is TRDJ1; 8 nucleotides match TRDD3. The CDR3 runs 15 residues. The trim removed 2 bases at V and 0 bases at J, leaving 4 bases unmatched. Germline lookup yields CDR1 GEAIGNYY and CDR2 EKD. The CDR3 loop is CACDILGDNTDKLIF. Written as DNA, the CDR3 is TGTGCCTGTGACATTCTGGGGGACAACACCGATAAACTCATCTTT.

This clone is large (0.1 to 1%) by share. This specimen includes other DNA sequences encoding the same CDR3. The rearrangement links TRDV2 to TRDJ1, with TRDD3 identical over 10 bases. The germline CDR1 and CDR2 sequences are GEAIGNYY and EKD. The V and J ends lost 0 bases and 2 bases, in that order; junction bases with no gene match: 11. CDR3 length: 18 residues. The CDR3 reads CACDTVDKTGGFTDKLIF. The CDR3 DNA is TGTGCCTGTGACACCGTCGACAAAACTGGGGGATTTACCGATAAACTCATCTTT.

With respect to this clone: This probably arose from a read error, given a far larger clone one base away. The DNA is left out, because the CDR3 cannot be placed on it with certainty; the CDR3 is given as TCRdb lists it. CDR3 residues: CACDTVGGGNTDKLIF. This chain connects TRDV2 to TRDJ1; the D call of TRDD3 is as the table states it, not checked on the DNA. Germline CDR1 is GEAIGNYY and CDR2 is EKD. The CDR3 has 16 residues if both end residues are counted.

A remark on this clone: The protein given by TCRdb reflects a much larger clone and differs at residue 6 from this DNA's translation, likely from a read error; the protein shown is the DNA's translation. This chain joins TRDV2 and TRDJ3; 11 bases match TRDD3. Unmatched junction bases numbered 6, after V lost 0 bases and J lost 0 bases. Germline V gene data show CDR1 as GEAIGNYY and CDR2 as EKD. The CDR3 totals 20 residues. The CDR3 region has the DNA TGTGCCTGTGACACCGCTGGGGGATACTCGAGCTCCTGGGACACCCGACAGATGTTTTTC. Protein sequence: CACDTAGGYSSSWDTRQMFF.

Many counts were recorded for this clone. One base separates it from a far larger clone, so it is likely a read error. This rearrangement joins TRDV2 to TRDJ1, with a tentative D call TRDD2 (5 bases). The CDR3 loop spans 15 amino acids. From germline, CDR1 is GEAIGNYY and CDR2 EKD. The CDR3 region is CARDTIGLHTDKLIF. In nucleotides, the CDR3 is TGTGCCCGTGACACCATTGGCCTTCACACCGATAAACTCATCTTT.

In regard to this clone: A far bigger clonotype differs at one base, so this is likely a read error. Within the sample, other DNA sequences also encode this same CDR3. V and J are TRDV2 and TRDJ1; D might be TRDD3 (5 bases). Germline-derived CDR1 and CDR2 are GEAIGNYY and EKD. The V end lost 1 base, the J end lost 10 bases, and 21 bases lay between the germline ends. This CDR3 region has 15 residues. CDR3 loop: CACDTVGDIGESLIF. The CDR3 DNA reads TGTGCCTGTGACACTGTTGGAGATATAGGGGAGTCACTCATCTTT.

As for this clone: The translation of this DNA and the TCRdb protein of a much larger clone differ at residue 6, probably owing to a read error; the protein shown here is translated from the DNA. The rearrangement joins TRDV2 to TRDJ1; D may be TRDD2 (5 bases). Per the germline V gene, CDR1 is GEAIGNYY and CDR2 is EKD. This CDR3 contains 17 residues. The germline V and J ends were trimmed by 0 bases and 5 bases, with 21 bases remaining between them. Here the CDR3 DNA reads TGTGCCTGTGACACCTTCTCTTCCCTCACTTCGGGGGATAAACTCATCTTT. It encodes CACDTFSSLTSGDKLIF.

Remarks on this clone: A far more abundant clone sits one base away, making this likely a read error. The sample contains more than one DNA sequence encoding this CDR3. This rearrangement joins TRDV2 to TRDJ1; TRDD3 matches at 11 bases. Trimming took 0 bases from V and 2 from J; bases not matched to a gene: 31. CDR3 length equals 25 residues. Germline CDR1 and CDR2: GEAIGNYY and EKD. Here the CDR3 DNA reads TGTGCCTGTGACACCTTAAATCCTCCCATACTGGGGGATAAGGGGCCAGACCGTATGACCGATAAACTCATCTTT. Protein: CACDTLNPPILGDKGPDRMTDKLIF.